This T cell receptor beta chain was captured in a study of cytomegalovirus exposure and HLA in healthy donors (dated by TCRdb to the late 2010s). For the study in its entirety: An earlier analysis of approximately 550 of the donors reported about 250 Gb of sequence data and 117 million unique TCR beta sequences from 150 million to 200 million T cells. A handful of DR-DQ haplotypes were handled as single units for association and clustering because linkage in the cohort was strong. Every repertoire in the discovery cohort had been generated on one and the same sequencing platform. An earlier analysis of roughly 600 of the donors used high-throughput TCR beta sequencing to judge whether each TCR beta V gene segment behaved as functional or pseudogenic. A separate validation cohort of roughly 110 different subjects was used in addition to the approximately 640-subject first cohort. On average, 235,054 unique TCR beta nucleotide sequences were sequenced per donor among 398 genotyped donors of the cohort, with roughly 18% of those sequences being non-productive. The later analysis used no new phenotypic data to find candidate immune exposures, relying instead on TCR beta sequences and their occurrence across donors. Both class I and class II loci were covered by HLA typing, at four-digit resolution. An early release covering roughly 580 HLA-typed donors comprised approximately 300 gigabases of sequencing data and around 80 million unique TCR sequences. The study used immunosequencing to profile the T cell repertoires of under 700 subjects and linked those repertoires to cytomegalovirus serostatus. The genetic ancestry cluster associated with self-reported Caucasian donors included about four fifths of the 398 genotyped donors. The study was designed to test whether signatures of past pathogen exposure could be identified by cataloging public T cell receptors. To predict cytomegalovirus infection status, the study brought together high-throughput TCR immunosequencing, statistical association of individual TCRs with disease status, and machine learning. In a later genetic analysis, genome-wide SNP genotypes for about three fifths of the roughly 670 donors were used, and that subset was treated as a discovery cohort. A later analysis re-analyzed previously published TCR beta repertoires from roughly 690 donors and added high-resolution HLA genotyping to study TCR occurrence patterns. Donor age, sex, ethnicity and CMV serostatus were collected together with the repertoire data. The number of typed donors differed by locus: about 620-640 for A, B, C, DRB1 and DQB1; approximately 540 for DQA1; approximately 600 for DPA1; and roughly 450 for DPB1.

The cohort consisted of 600 to 750 healthy bone marrow donors. Cohort members were all nominally healthy when sampled, although unrecorded immune exposures were likely present. The donor was CMV seropositive and was included in the group of 250 to 300 seropositive cohort members. A peripheral blood sample was collected from each donor, and TCR beta sequencing was performed on peripheral blood mononuclear cells. Genomic DNA extraction from the blood cell samples was performed with the Qiagen DNeasy Blood Extraction Kit. Trimming removed 1 base from V and 1 base from J, leaving 15 bases between the germline ends. From the germline V gene, CDR1 is LGHNT and CDR2 is FRNRAP. The cysteine opens and the phenylalanine closes a CDR3 of 17 amino acids. The kept DNA is CDR3 alone, 51 bases in frame from the first base. Of note for this clone: Its antigen target is currently unknown. It has no much larger one-base neighbor in the sample; base qualities were not kept.

The research as a whole found: In vitro tests confirmed that a few of the cytomegalovirus-associated TCR beta chains recognize cytomegalovirus antigens. A later analysis found that TCR association rates varied across HLA loci, with DRB1 alleles showing the most associated TCRs and HLA-C alleles the fewest. Across donors, most TCR sequences were observed very rarely, whereas some public TCRs were present in many individuals. Most CMV-associated TCR beta chains appeared to be HLA-restricted in a later analysis, and the HLA associations seemed to be driven largely by CMV exposure. When HLA alleles, especially DR and DQ, strongly co-occurred, TCR associations were difficult to assign to individual alleles. The only immune exposure information available for the cohort was CMV serostatus. Because the 87-base-pair reads could not distinguish some IMGT-functional V segments, including TRBV6-2 and TRBV6-3, those segments were excluded. The study listed 164 TCR beta chains as associated with cytomegalovirus. The cohort was sequenced for TCR beta chains only, and without alpha or paired-chain data the features that could be detected were limited. According to a later analysis, parvovirus B19, influenza, CMV and Epstein-Barr virus appeared linked to several top co-occurrence clusters. Broadly in line with IMGT annotations, most TCR beta V segments showed up in productive rearrangements about 87% or about 30% of the time in an earlier analysis of under 700 of the donors. A cluster of highly shared sequence variants was judged likely to be a technical artifact of the sequencing pipeline. An association between a missense DCLRE1C variant and V-gene and J-gene trimming of TCR beta chains was found in a later genetic analysis and replicated in an independent cohort. Because some donors lacked HLA typing at each locus, the association tests relied only on the typed subset. The classifier was reported to diagnose cytomegalovirus status with high specificity and sensitivity in both the original cohort and the validation cohort. A further reported finding was that TCR beta sequences accurately predicted the HLA-A and HLA-B alleles for most subjects in the first cohort. According to a later genetic analysis, donors in an Asian-associated ancestry cluster had fewer N-insertions in productive TCRs than the approximately 630-donor mean. The earlier analysis of 450 to 700 of the donors excluded fewer than 20 rarely observed V segments, including chromosome 9 orphons, because counts were too low. Correlated functional status among segregating V segments might reflect linkage disequilibrium, but an unknown experimental factor could not be ruled out. According to the authors, the approach could potentially be generalized to other disease states and immunological phenotypes. Presence/absence analyses assumed roughly uniform sequencing depth across donors, an assumption that may not hold. A later analysis associated about 17,000 TCR beta sequences with specific HLA alleles at a false discovery rate of 0.05. In a later analysis, HLA-associated TCR beta chains were found to be more clonally expanded and to have lower generation probabilities than equally common non-associated chains.

The library was produced with the immunoSEQ multiplex PCR assay. For the multiplex PCR, a mixture combining 60 forward primers for TCR Vbeta segments and 13 reverse primers for TCR Jbeta segments was used. The CDR3 region of rearranged TCR beta genes was amplified from genomic DNA by a multiplex PCR assay. On the Illumina HiSeq System, the amplified TCR beta libraries were sequenced as 87-base-pair reads. In the source study's methods: In a later analysis, tens of millions of unique TCR beta chains were counted across the 500 to 700 repertoires, and roughly 11 million of these chains were shared by at least two donors. Raw reads were error-corrected and collapsed into unique sequences with a nearest-neighbor algorithm that merged closely related sequences to remove PCR and sequencing errors. CDR3 sequences were aligned to IMGT reference sequences to assign V, D and J gene segments. For a sequence to be retained, at least a six-nucleotide match to both a V gene segment and a J gene segment was required. Rearrangements were called productive when the CDR3 lacked stop codons and stayed in frame with V and J; all others were non-productive. CDR3 was defined by IMGT convention, running from the second conserved V-encoded cysteine to the conserved J-encoded phenylalanine. The earlier analysis of roughly 590 of the donors excluded sequences that lacked an unambiguous match to a single V gene segment. In an earlier analysis of 587 of the donors, V segments were called functional above 56.7% productive rearrangements and were called segregating when the between-donor standard deviation exceeded 5%. A statistical classification framework was built to diagnose cytomegalovirus status from the catalog of TCR beta chain sequences. V and J gene assignment, in a later analysis, came from comparing TCR nucleotide sequences with IMGT/GENE-DB human TR gene sequences. In a later analysis, CDR3 sequences and most-parsimonious VDJ recombination scenarios were assigned using the TCRdist pipeline. In a later analysis, each TCR beta chain was defined by its CDR3 amino acid sequence together with its V-gene family, and reads lacking a unique V-gene family were excluded. As a way to deal with suspected cross-contamination and a sequencing artifact, a later analysis dropped 500 to 700 nucleotide sequences that were highly shared and had low generation probability. In a later analysis, a clonal expansion index was calculated for each public chain from normalized within-repertoire ranks of inferred template counts. In a later analysis, generation probabilities were computed with a VDJ recombination model fitted to out-of-frame rearrangements, and the resulting probabilities were checked against IGoR. Hypergeometric tests were used in a later analysis to score TCR-TCR, TCR-HLA and TCR-CMV co-occurrence, with a repertoire-size bias correction applied to the TCR pairs. To estimate false discovery rates, a later analysis permuted the HLA or CMV assignments 20 times. In a later analysis, co-occurring TCRs were grouped using DBSCAN, and TCRdist sequence similarity was added for clustering within HLA-allele-positive subsets. For co-occurrence clustering, repertoires with fewer than 30,000 or more than 120,000 public chains were excluded, along with four to six repertoires with anomalous nucleotide sharing. In its TCRdb copy, this immuneACCESS table keeps in-frame sequences only and misses some clones. Where compared with another copy, unresolved V genes explain less than half of these, and the others have no known cause. V, J and clone size were drawn from that table, and D and trimming were deduced from the DNA. This sample lists about 150,000 clones; roughly 70% were detected once. The ten largest account for 2% to 2.5% of the sample.

The source material was PBMCs. The receptor was isolated from a woman aged 60-75 years in good health and CMV-seropositive. Rearrangement joined TRBV12-5 to TRBJ2-3, with the D gene call left open. The DNA is as follows: TGTGCTAGTGGTTTGGATTTTCCGAACCGGGGCACAGATACGCAGTATTTT. Translated, this is CASGLDFPNRGTDTQYF.